The 29 T cell receptor beta chains below come from one sample, sequenced in a study of CD8 T cells in Susac syndrome. Random hexamers were used to reverse transcribe an amount of roughly 0.45 to 1 ug RNA. TCRdb redid the calling of the immunoSEQ multiplex PCR reads with MiXCR, one entry per CDR3 protein. In the table there are 150,000 to 200,000 distinct CDR3 sequences, about 93% of which are singletons. The sequencing input was CD4+ T cells from PBMCs. These receptors originate from a human donor with Susac syndrome.

This chain connects TRBV5-1 to TRBJ2-7; D unresolved. Between the trimmed V and J ends, which lost 3 bases and 3 bases, there was a span of 10 bases. The germline gives CDR1 SGHRS, CDR2 YFSETQ. CDR3 length: 13 amino acids. The CDR3 region has the DNA TGCGCCAGCAGCTGGGAAGTAGGCTACGAGCAGTACTTC. This gives the protein CASSWEVGYEQYF.

This rearrangement joins TRBV5-6 to TRBJ1-4; TRBD1 aligns across 8 bases. Germline V gene lookup returns CDR1 SGHDT and CDR2 YYEEEE. Trimming cost V 2 bases and J 3 bases; bases outside gene matches: 0. This CDR3 spans 14 amino acids. The DNA of the CDR3 is TGTGCCAGCAGCTTACAGGGGGCTAATGAAAAACTGTTTTTT. Its protein product is CASSLQGANEKLFF.

The sample holds one count of this clonotype. This rearrangement joins TRBV7-8 to TRBJ2-7, with D unclear. Germline values: CDR1 SGHVS, CDR2 FQNEAQ. Trimming removed 2 bases from V and 4 bases from J, with 15 bases in between. The CDR3 has 15 amino acids. CDR3 nucleotides: TGTGCCAGCAGCTTAATAGAGTACTCCTCGTACGAGCAGTACTTC. Its protein product is CASSLIEYSSYEQYF.

The V and J genes are TRBV21-1 and TRBJ2-7; the DNA was not used to check the table's D call, TRBD1. TRBV21-1 is marked as a pseudogene. This CDR3 is built from 22 residues. CDR3 amino acids: CASSKVRTRDPGKRCITYEQYF. In DNA, the CDR3 is TGTGCCAGCAGCAAAGTGCGGACCAGGGACCCCGGAAAGAGGTGCATAACCTACGAGCAGTACTTC.

This rearrangement joins TRBV19 to TRBJ2-5; the match to TRBD2 covers 11 bases. The germline V gene encodes CDR1 LNHDA and CDR2 SQIVND (reference sequence). The CDR3 is 14 amino acids. The J segment lost 3 bases and the V segment lost 10 bases, leaving 7 bases of the junction unmatched. CDR3 bases: TGTGCCACCTCACTAGCGGGAGTTGAAGAGACCCAGTACTTC. Its protein product is CATSLAGVEETQYF.

This chain uses TRBV7-2 with TRBJ1-2; D is possibly TRBD1 (5 bases). The V end was cut by 5 bases, the J end by 6 bases, with 16 bases between. Germline V gene sequence: CDR1 SGHTA, CDR2 FQGNSA. This CDR3 has 14 residues. The CDR3 sequence: CASSDIQGLNGYTF. DNA for the CDR3: TGTGCCAGCAGCGATATTCAGGGTCTGAATGGCTACACCTTC.

The chain carries TRBV19 and TRBJ2-2; 14 bases line up with TRBD2. Trimming removed 6 bases from V and 4 bases from J; junction bases left unmatched: 10. CDR1 LNHDA and CDR2 SQIVND come from the germline V gene (reference sequence). The CDR3 covers 18 residues. CDR3 amino acids: CASSLYSGTSGGTGELFF. In DNA, the CDR3 is TGTGCCAGTAGCTTGTATTCCGGGACTAGCGGGGGCACCGGGGAGCTGTTTTTT.

The rearrangement links TRBV3-1 to TRBJ1-2, with 8 bases aligning to TRBD1. The trim removed 0 bases at V and 1 base at J, leaving 7 bases unmatched. The CDR3 is made up of 17 amino acids. Germline CDR1 is LGHDT and CDR2 is YNNKEL (reference sequence). The CDR3, as DNA: TGTGCCAGCAGCCAAGATCGAGACAGGGGACTTAACTATGGCTACACCTTC. Translating gives CASSQDRDRGLNYGYTF.

This clonotype has a single count. The chain has TRBV25-1 and TRBJ1-2; 7 nucleotides match TRBD1. V gave up 5 bases and J gave up 4 bases; unmatched junction bases: 7. CDR3 length equals 14 residues. In germline, CDR1 is MGHDK, CDR2 SYGVNS. CDR3 DNA sequence: TGTGCCAGCAGTCGACAGGGAGTTGCCTATGGCTACACCTTC. It is translated as CASSRQGVAYGYTF.

A note on this clonotype: A junction boundary mismatches the germline segment, possibly from a read error. The V call is TRBV28, the J call TRBJ2-5, with TRBD1 matching 8 bases. CDR1 and CDR2 (germline): MDHEN, SYDVKM. The CDR3 totals 12 residues. CDR3 in DNA: TGTGCCAGCAGTTTACCCGGGACAGGTTGCGACTTC. Residues: CASSLPGTGCDF.

This rearrangement joins TRBV7-9 to TRBJ2-1; 8 bases align to TRBD2. The CDR3 is 15 residues long. CDR1 is SEHNR, CDR2 FQNEAQ, per germline (reference sequence). After removal of 6 bases from V and 5 bases from J, the junction contained 9 bases not matched to a gene. The CDR3 is CASRGLARGHNEQFF. CDR3 nucleotide sequence: TGTGCCAGCAGAGGACTAGCCCGAGGCCACAATGAGCAGTTCTTC. Drawing the rest from reference TRBV7-9 and TRBJ2-1, the complete variable domain is DTGVSQNPRHKITKRGQNVTFRCDPISEHNRLYWYRQTLGQGPEFLTYFQNEAQLEKSRLLSDRFSAERPKGSFSTLEIQRTEQGDSAMYLCASRGLARGHNEQFFGPGTRLTVL.

The V call is TRBV5-1, the J call TRBJ2-3, with D unclear. Germline CDR1 and CDR2: SGHRS and YFSETQ. Deletions cut 2 bases from V and 2 bases from J, with 9 bases between. The CDR3 totals 14 residues. This CDR3 reads CASSLPSPTDTQYF. The DNA of the CDR3 is TGCGCCAGCAGCTTACCAAGCCCCACAGATACGCAGTATTTT.

The DNA of the CDR3 is TGCAGCGTTCTTCCTCAACGACAGCGTAACTATGGCTACACCTTC. This translates into CSVLPQRQRNYGYTF. This chain links TRBV29-1 with TRBJ1-2; D is perhaps TRBD1 (5 bases). CDR1 is SQVTM, CDR2 ANQGSEA, per germline. V lost 5 bases to trimming and J lost 1 base, with 17 bases between them. The CDR3 runs 15 residues.

V gene TRBV7-2 combines with J gene TRBJ1-2; a weak D match, TRBD1 (5 bases). This CDR3 region has 14 residues. The V end was cut by 3 bases, the J end by 2 bases, with 10 bases between. In germline, CDR1 is SGHTA, CDR2 FQGNSA. The CDR3 DNA reads as TGTGCCAGCAGCTTCTCGACAGAGAACTATGGCTACACCTTC. This codes for CASSFSTENYGYTF.

This clonotype was recorded only once. The chain uses TRBV7-2 and TRBJ1-5; D unclear. Trimming shortened V by 1 base and J by 5 bases, and 6 bases separated the two germline ends. Germline V gene lookup returns CDR1 SGHTA and CDR2 FQGNSA. This CDR3 is 13 amino acids long. CDR3 protein: CASSLDSDQPQHF. The DNA of the CDR3 is TGTGCCAGCAGCTTAGACAGTGATCAGCCCCAGCATTTT.

The chain combines TRBV6-6 with TRBJ2-3, with D possibly called TRBD1 or TRBD2 (6 bases each). V was clipped by 6 bases and J by 2 bases, with 15 bases between them. The CDR3 is 15 residues long. CDR1 MNHNY and CDR2 SVGAGI come from the germline V gene (reference sequence). In nucleotides, the CDR3 is TGTGCCAGCAGGGGGGCAAGGGACTCCACAGATACGCAGTATTTT. Its protein is CASRGARDSTDTQYF.

The chain couples TRBV5-4 to TRBJ2-5, with no clear D. Germline V lookup: CDR1 SGHNT, CDR2 YYREEE (reference sequence). CDR3 length: 14 residues. V dropped 2 bases and J dropped 1 base, with 9 bases sitting between them. CDR3: CASSLSTPQETQYF. CDR3 sequence (DNA): TGTGCCAGCAGCTTATCGACACCCCAAGAGACCCAGTACTTC. Variable domain in full (rest from reference TRBV5-4 and TRBJ2-5): ETGVTQSPTHLIKTRGQQVTLRCSSQSGHNTVSWYQQALGQGPQFIFQYYREEENGRGNFPPRFSGLQFPNYSSELNVNALELDDSALYLCASSLSTPQETQYFGPGTRLLVL.

The chain carries TRBV5-4 and TRBJ2-3; perhaps TRBD1 as D (6 bases). The length of the CDR3 is 13 residues. V was trimmed by 4 bases and J by 5 bases, leaving 11 bases between them. Germline V gives CDR1 SGHNT, CDR2 YYREEE (reference sequence). The CDR3 is CASSPQGKDTQYF. CDR3 bases: TGTGCCAGCAGCCCGCAGGGGAAAGATACGCAGTATTTT.

This sequence joins TRBV7-2 and TRBJ2-1; no clear D gene. The CDR3 sequence is 13 residues long. V gave up 0 bases and J gave up 9 bases, with 9 bases separating them. Germline V CDR1 and CDR2: SGHTA, FQGNSA. The CDR3 reads CASSLANLGEQFF. The CDR3, as DNA: TGTGCCAGCAGCTTAGCGAACCTCGGTGAGCAGTTCTTC.

The chain has TRBV7-6 and TRBJ2-7; TRBD2 is a possible D gene (5 bases). With 0 bases removed from V and 5 bases from J, the gap between germline ends came to 26 bases. The CDR3 covers 19 residues. Germline values: CDR1 SGHVS, CDR2 FNYEAQ. The CDR3 DNA reads as TGTGCCAGCAGCTTAGCTCGGTTGCGTCCTCTGGTCCCGGAGGACGAGCAGTACTTC. Translating gives CASSLARLRPLVPEDEQYF.

The V and J genes are TRBV20-1 and TRBJ1-1, with 7 bases matching TRBD1. Germline V gene sequence: CDR1 DFQATT, CDR2 SNEGSKA (reference sequence). The CDR3 loop spans 14 amino acids. V lost 6 bases to trimming and J lost 2 bases; unmatched junction nucleotides: 9. The CDR3 DNA reads as TGCAGTGCCTCGCCAGGGGGGGCCAACACTGAAGCTTTCTTT. It is translated as CSASPGGANTEAFF.

The CDR3 loop reads CASSIQGAIEGEQFF. The CDR3, as DNA: TGTGCCAGTAGTATACAGGGGGCGATCGAAGGTGAGCAGTTCTTC. The chain combines TRBV19 with TRBJ2-1, with 8 nucleotides matching TRBD1. J lost 9 bases, V lost 2 bases, and 9 bases had no gene match. The CDR3 extends over 15 amino acids. Germline V gene data show CDR1 as LNHDA and CDR2 as SQIVND (reference sequence).

The chain carries TRBV18 and TRBJ2-7; weak D call: TRBD2 (5 bases). Between the trimmed V and J ends, which lost 1 base and 6 bases, there was a span of 13 bases. CDR3 length equals 14 residues. Germline V gives CDR1 KGHSH, CDR2 LQKENI. As DNA, the CDR3 is TGTGCCAGCTCACCACTAGCAGAGGCGGGCGAGCAGTACTTC. Translated: CASSPLAEAGEQYF.

The rearrangement links TRBV3-1 to TRBJ1-2; possible D gene TRBD1, 6 bases. CDR1 is LGHDT and CDR2 is YNNKEL in the germline V gene (reference sequence). There are 15 residues in the CDR3. The V end was cut by 5 bases, the J end by 8 bases, with 21 bases between. The CDR3 protein is CASSSASRGVEGYTF. CDR3 coding DNA: TGTGCCAGCAGCTCAGCCAGCAGGGGAGTGGAGGGCTACACCTTC.

CDR3 sequence reads: CASSPGTVYEQYF. As DNA, the CDR3 is TGTGCCAGCAGCCCAGGGACAGTCTACGAGCAGTACTTC. The V and J genes are TRBV5-4 and TRBJ2-7; 7 nucleotides align to TRBD1. The CDR3 length is 13 residues. V dropped 4 bases and J dropped 3; count of bases not matched to a gene: 4. CDR1 SGHNT and CDR2 YYREEE come from the germline V gene (reference sequence).

This clonotype was counted once. The chain carries TRBV6-2 or TRBV6-3 and TRBJ2-2; D is uncertain. Trimming shortened V by 6 bases and J by 2 bases, and 10 bases separated the two germline ends. This CDR3 is 14 amino acids long. Germline V gene sequence: CDR1 MNHEY, CDR2 SVGEGT. CDR3 in amino acids: CASSSLRNTGELFF. CDR3 bases: TGTGCCAGCAGCTCTCTCCGCAACACCGGGGAGCTGTTTTTT.

The gene calls are TRBV7-8 and TRBJ2-3, with D possibly being TRBD1 (6 bases). V was cut by 3 bases and J by 5 bases, with 9 bases left in between. CDR3 length: 13 residues. Germline CDR1 SGHVS, CDR2 FQNEAQ. Written as DNA, the CDR3 is TGTGCCAGCAGCTTCCAGGGGAGAGATACGCAGTATTTT. Protein product: CASSFQGRDTQYF.

This clonotype showed up just a few times. J is TRBJ1-5 and V is TRBV19; 10 bases align to TRBD1. This CDR3 spans 15 amino acids. CDR1 is LNHDA and CDR2 is SQIVND in the germline V gene (reference sequence). V shed 5 bases and J 3 bases; nucleotides not matched to a gene: 4. CDR3 nucleotide sequence: TGTGCCAGTAGTTCGACAGGGGGCCTCAATCAGCCCCAGCATTTT. Translation: CASSSTGGLNQPQHF.

The chain joins TRBV10-3 to TRBJ1-2, with D maybe TRBD1 (6 bases). The ends were cut back, 6 bases at V and 0 bases at J, with 14 bases in the middle. Germline V gives CDR1 ENHRY, CDR2 SYGVKD. This CDR3 contains 15 residues. This CDR3 is CAISRRDTTNYGYTF. The DNA of the CDR3 is TGTGCCATCAGCAGACGGGACACCACTAACTATGGCTACACCTTC.